A selection of T cell receptor beta chains follows, all from one sample in a study of shared clonotypes between healthy human individuals. Data came from immunoSEQ multiplex PCR; TCRdb stores just in-frame clones and leaves some out. The sample holds roughly 720,000 clones; 90% are singletons and the top ten take 34%. Sample: memory CD8+ T cells from PBMCs. Receptors originate from a man younger than 30 in good health. Some clones in this sample may be carry-over from other donors' samples. Both conserved end residues are part of each CDR3. A D gene is named only where the DNA matches it firmly. Clone size appears in some rows only: once, few, many, or a class for an expanded clone.

>NA|NA|16|TRBJ2-2|TRBV4-2
CASSQESPSRSGELFF
TGTGCCAGCAGCCAAGAATCCCCGTCAAGGTCCGGGGAGCTGTTTTTT
>NA|NA|9|TRBJ1-5|TRBV14
CASRGPQHF
TGTGCCAGCAGGGGGCCCCAGCATTTT
>NA|NA|16|TRBJ2-7|TRBV27
CASSLRGKGVFYEQYF
TGTGCCAGCAGTTTACGGGGGAAAGGGGTTTTCTACGAGCAGTACTTC
>NA|NA|14|TRBJ2-3|TRBV5-6
CASTGPGETDTQYF
TGTGCCAGTACCGGACCGGGTGAGACAGATACGCAGTATTTT
>NA|NA|12|TRBJ2-7|TRBV30
CASDGGTYEQYF
TGTGCATCAGACGGGGGAACCTACGAGCAGTACTTC
>NA|NA|17|TRBJ2-5|TRBV7-9
CASSSLLRGAYEETQYF
TGTGCCAGCAGCTCCCTATTGCGTGGCGCTTACGAAGAGACCCAGTACTTC
>NA|NA|13|TRBJ2-6|TRBV28
CASSLSGANVLTF
TGTGCCAGCAGTCTCTCTGGGGCCAACGTCCTGACTTTC
>NA|NA|14|TRBJ2-7|TRBV2
CASISRTEIYEQYF
TGTGCCAGCATCTCAAGGACAGAGATTTACGAGCAGTACTTC
>NA|NA|12|TRBJ2-7|TRBV7-9
CASSLDPYEQYF
TGTGCCAGCAGCTTGGACCCCTACGAGCAGTACTTC
>NA|NA|13|TRBJ2-7|TRBV9
CASSPPHSYEQYF
TGTGCCAGCAGCCCCCCCCACAGCTACGAGCAGTACTTC
>NA|NA|15|TRBJ2-7|TRBV4-3
CASSQDIGMLDEQYF
TGCGCCAGCAGCCAAGATATAGGGATGTTGGACGAGCAGTACTTC
>NA|NA|14|TRBJ1-1|TRBV4-3
CASSYRVGGTEAFF
TGCGCCAGCAGCTACAGGGTGGGGGGAACTGAAGCTTTCTTT
>NA|NA|11|TRBJ1-2|TRBV29-1
CSVEGPDGYTF
TGCAGCGTTGAAGGCCCGGATGGCTACACCTTC
>TRBD2|NA|21|TRBJ2-3|TRBV27
CASSFVTAGTSGVSHTDTQYF
TGTGCCAGCAGTTTTGTAACCGCCGGGACTAGCGGAGTCAGCCACACAGATACGCAGTATTTT
>TRBD1|once|19|TRBJ1-2|TRBV15
CATSRDKGALDERDYGYTF
TGTGCCACCAGCAGAGATAAGGGGGCGCTTGACGAAAGGGATTATGGCTACACCTTC
>NA|NA|17|TRBJ2-1|TRBV4-3
CASSQSFGGGVYNEQFF
TGCGCCAGCAGCCAATCCTTTGGCGGCGGGGTTTACAATGAGCAGTTCTTC
>TRBD2|NA|19|TRBJ2-5|TRBV18
CASSPPRLAGGLRLETQYF
TGTGCCAGCTCACCACCGAGGCTAGCGGGAGGTCTCAGGTTGGAGACCCAGTACTTC
>TRBD1|NA|16|TRBJ2-6|TRBV6-1
CASSERDSSGANVLTF
TGTGCCAGCAGTGAGAGGGACAGCTCTGGGGCCAACGTCCTGACTTTC
>NA|NA|12|TRBJ2-7|TRBV18
CASSGRVDEQYF
TGTGCCAGCTCCGGCAGGGTAGACGAGCAGTACTTC
>NA|NA|15|TRBJ2-5|TRBV19
CASSPREARQETQYF
TGTGCCAGTAGCCCCCGTGAGGCCCGCCAAGAGACCCAGTACTTC
>NA|NA|15|TRBJ2-1|TRBV6-5
CASSYSPGVHDEQFF
TGTGCCAGCAGTTACTCCCCCGGGGTGCACGATGAGCAGTTCTTC
>TRBD2|NA|15|TRBJ2-3|TRBV5-1
CASSTGTSGTDTQYF
TGCGCCAGCAGCACCGGGACTAGCGGCACAGATACGCAGTATTTT
>NA|NA|17|TRBJ2-1|TRBV28
CASSFYLGGGVSSEQFF
TGTGCCAGCAGTTTCTACCTCGGGGGCGGGGTGTCATCTGAGCAGTTCTTC